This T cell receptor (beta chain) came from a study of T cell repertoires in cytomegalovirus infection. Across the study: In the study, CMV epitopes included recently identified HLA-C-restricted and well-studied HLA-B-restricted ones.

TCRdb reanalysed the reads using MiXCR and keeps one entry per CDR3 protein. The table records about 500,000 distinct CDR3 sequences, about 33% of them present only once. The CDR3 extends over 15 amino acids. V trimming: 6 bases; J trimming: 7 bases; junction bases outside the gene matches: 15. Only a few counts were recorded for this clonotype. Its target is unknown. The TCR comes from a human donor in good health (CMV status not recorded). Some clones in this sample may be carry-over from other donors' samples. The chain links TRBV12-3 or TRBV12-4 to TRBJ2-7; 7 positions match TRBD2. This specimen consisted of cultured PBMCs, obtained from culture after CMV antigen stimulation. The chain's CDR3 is CASSPVSGGAGEQYF. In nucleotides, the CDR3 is TGTGCCAGCAGCCCCGTTTCGGGGGGAGCTGGAGAGCAGTACTTC.